One sample yielded the 13 T cell receptor beta chains listed below, sequenced in a study of CD8 T cells in ankylosing spondylitis. TCRdb called the 5' RACE reads again in MiXCR, with one record for every CDR3 protein. The table includes around 210,000 distinct CDR3 sequences, under 8.5% detected once. The sequencing input was blood, either unsorted or a sorted T cell fraction (not recorded which). The receptor set was obtained from a female donor with ankylosing spondylitis or in good health (not recorded which).

This clonotype was observed a few times. The V call is TRBV20-1, the J call TRBJ2-1; D is tentatively TRBD1 or TRBD2 (7 bases each). Per the germline V gene, CDR1 is DFQATT and CDR2 is SNEGSKA (reference sequence). The ends were cut back, 1 base at V and 7 bases at J, with 14 bases in the middle. This CDR3 spans 14 amino acids. CDR3 in DNA: TGCAGTGCTAGAGGCAGGGGGGGGAGGAATGAGCAGTTCTTC. Translated, it gives CSARGRGGRNEQFF.

Many counts were recorded for this clonotype. The V call is TRBV12-3 or TRBV12-4, the J call TRBJ2-5, with 8 bases fitting TRBD2. V lost 3 bases to trimming and J lost 5 bases; unmatched junction nucleotides: 5. The CDR3 is 14 amino acids. CDR3 loop: CASSFAGGEETQYF. DNA for the CDR3: TGTGCCAGCAGTTTTGCGGGGGGCGAGGAGACCCAGTACTTC.

This clonotype was counted only a few times. This chain joins TRBV5-4 and TRBJ2-7; possibly TRBD1 for D (5 bases). The germline CDR1 and CDR2 sequences are SGHNT and YYREEE (reference sequence). The CDR3 runs to 16 residues. Trimming removed 0 bases from V and 4 bases from J, with 17 bases in between. CDR3 in amino acids: CASSLAHRAQGYEQYF. CDR3 DNA sequence: TGTGCCAGCAGCTTGGCCCACCGGGCCCAGGGATACGAGCAGTACTTC.

This clonotype was recorded at least ten times. The rearrangement uses TRBV24-1 and TRBJ2-1, with 12 bases that match TRBD2. CDR1 is KGHDR, CDR2 SFDVKD, per germline. The CDR3 runs to 17 residues. Unmatched junction bases numbered 9, after V lost 3 bases and J lost 7 bases. For the CDR3, the DNA is TGTGCCACCAGTGATGATCTAGCGGGAGGGCCCTTGAATGAGCAGTTCTTC. It codes for CATSDDLAGGPLNEQFF.

The chain employs TRBV19 and TRBJ2-1; D may be TRBD2 (6 bases). Germline CDR1 LNHDA, CDR2 SQIVND (reference sequence). The CDR3 runs 13 residues. The ends were cut back, 5 bases at V and 9 bases at J, with 14 bases in the middle. The CDR3 loop reads CASSRTGSGEQFF. In DNA, the CDR3 is TGTGCCAGTAGTCGAACCGGTAGCGGTGAGCAGTTCTTC.

This clonotype was observed a handful of times. This may stem from a read error, because a much larger clone lies one nucleotide away. The rearrangement uses TRBV27 and TRBJ2-1; a weak D match, TRBD2 (8 bases). V lost 7 bases to trimming and J lost 6 bases, with 22 bases between them. Germline V gene lookup returns CDR1 MNHEY and CDR2 SMNVEV (reference sequence). The CDR3 extends over 16 amino acids. The CDR3 sequence: CASKLLGGGRSNEQFF. In DNA form, the CDR3 reads TGTGCCAGCAAACTCCTAGGGGGCGGGAGGTCCAATGAGCAGTTCTTC.

Remarks on this clonotype: At one end, the junction sequence differs from germline, possibly due to a read error. The chain employs TRBV29-1 and TRBJ1-2; D is perhaps TRBD1 (6 bases). Germline values: CDR1 SQVTM, CDR2 ANQGSEA. This CDR3 spans 15 amino acids. CDR3 loop: CSIEAAQGRVLASTF. The CDR3 nucleotides read TGCAGCATTGAAGCGGCACAGGGAAGAGTTCTGGCGAGCACCTTC.

This clonotype was detected many times. This chain links TRBV20-1 with TRBJ1-2; maybe TRBD1 (6 bases). This CDR3 comprises 14 residues. The germline V and J ends were trimmed by 3 bases and 4 bases, with 15 bases remaining between them. Per the germline V gene, CDR1 is DFQATT and CDR2 is SNEGSKA (reference sequence). CDR3 DNA sequence: TGCAGTGCTAGGGCGCCCAGGGGCCTCTATGGCTACACCTTC. This sequence encodes CSARAPRGLYGYTF.

This clonotype has a count of ten or more. The chain has TRBV7-2 and TRBJ2-7; D perhaps matches TRBD2 (6 bases). V dropped 5 bases and J dropped 2 bases, with 13 bases sitting between them. Germline CDR1 is SGHTA and CDR2 is FQGNSA. The CDR3 has 14 residues. Here the CDR3 reads CASSQPGLTYEQYF. CDR3 DNA sequence: TGTGCCAGCAGCCAACCGGGACTTACCTACGAGCAGTACTTC. Full variable domain (remainder filled in from reference TRBV7-2 and TRBJ2-7): GAGVSQSPSNKVTEKGKDVELRCDPISGHTALYWYRQSLGQGLEFLIYFQGNSAPDKSGLPSDRFSAERTGGSVSTLTIQRTQQEDSAVYLCASSQPGLTYEQYFGPGTRLTVT.

This clonotype was counted at least ten times. V usage is TRBV12-3 or TRBV12-4 and J usage is TRBJ2-3; 12 bases agree with TRBD2. The CDR3 spans 16 residues. The V gene end was trimmed by 6 bases and the J gene end by 5 bases; junction bases not matched to a gene: 9. CDR3 residues: CASRALAGGPRDTQYF. The CDR3 DNA reads TGTGCCAGCAGGGCCCTAGCGGGAGGGCCAAGAGATACGCAGTATTTT.

The CDR3 bases are TGTGCCAGTAAGGGGGGCTCCTACAATGAGCAGTTCTTC. This codes for CASKGGSYNEQFF. V and J are TRBV19 and TRBJ2-1; D is possibly TRBD1 or TRBD2 (6 bases each). Trimming shortened V by 7 bases and J by 0 bases, and 7 bases separated the two germline ends. Germline lookup yields CDR1 LNHDA and CDR2 SQIVND (reference sequence). The CDR3 totals 13 residues.

Many counts were recorded for this clonotype. The chain carries TRBV12-3 or TRBV12-4 and TRBJ2-1; D unclear. V dropped 5 bases and J dropped 2 bases, with 13 bases sitting between them. This CDR3 has 15 amino acids. CDR3 loop: CASSRPGMTYNEQFF. DNA of the CDR3: TGTGCCAGCAGTCGCCCTGGGATGACCTACAATGAGCAGTTCTTC.

There are a few counts of this clonotype. The V and J genes are TRBV7-2 and TRBJ1-5, with 9 bases lining up with TRBD1. Germline V gene lookup returns CDR1 SGHTA and CDR2 FQGNSA. J gave up 7 bases and V 2 bases, and 6 bases lay outside the gene matches. The CDR3 runs to 15 residues. The DNA for the CDR3 is TGTGCCAGCAGCTTAAGGACAGGGGTGGGACAGCCCCAGCATTTT. It specifies CASSLRTGVGQPQHF.